Sequencing of this T cell receptor beta chain was carried out in a study of shared clonotypes between healthy human individuals. The study, taken as a whole, reports: Rarefaction indicated that sorted-subset sequencing remained incomplete although depth was large. Clonotypes that were shared across four donors made up around 5% of naive CD4 clonotypes.

The CDR3 is 15 amino acids. Germline values: CDR1 SEHNR, CDR2 FQNEAQ (reference sequence). Between the trimmed V and J ends, which lost 0 bases and 1 base, there was a span of 9 bases. In the original workflow: ImmunoSEQ output lacked quality scores and full-length reads, limiting matched filtering. Profiled with immunoSEQ multiplex PCR; TCRdb holds only in-frame clones, not every one. V, J and clone size are taken as reported in that table, and D and trimming were inferred from the DNA itself. The data contain some 2,000,000 clones, nearly 97% of them singletons. Concerning this clone itself: Its antigen is still unknown.

The chain carries TRBV7-9 and TRBJ1-1, with a possible D match to TRBD1 (6 bases). The source is a man between 18 and 29 years old in good health. Sequenced input: naive CD4+ T cells sorted from blood. Subset meaning: CD45RA+ positively selected. The CDR3 is CASSLAKTGNTEAFF. CDR3 nucleotide sequence: TGTGCCAGCAGCTTAGCGAAGACAGGGAACACTGAAGCTTTCTTT.